These 6 T cell receptor beta chains were sequenced from one sample in a study of CD8 T cells in Susac syndrome. Random-hexamer reverse transcription was applied to about 0.5 to 1 ug RNA. TCRdb processed the immunoSEQ multiplex PCR reads anew with MiXCR; each CDR3 protein has one entry. This table has about 190,000 distinct CDR3 sequences, 95% appearing once. The specimen was CD8+ T cells from PBMCs. The source is a human donor with Susac syndrome.

V and J are TRBV5-1 and TRBJ1-1, with D hard to call. V lost 0 bases and J lost 1, with 4 bases in between. Germline CDR1 SGHRS, CDR2 YFSETQ. The CDR3 contains 13 residues. As DNA, the CDR3 is TGCGCCAGCAGCTTGGGGAAGAACACTGAAGCTTTCTTT. It specifies CASSLGKNTEAFF.

CDR3 protein: CSASGTGWNVVGEQYF. The CDR3 DNA reads TGCAGTGCTAGCGGGACAGGGTGGAATGTGGTCGGCGAGCAGTACTTC. This chain links TRBV20-1 with TRBJ2-7, with 9 bases aligning to TRBD1. The CDR3 has 16 amino acids. Germline V CDR1 and CDR2: DFQATT, SNEGSKA (reference sequence). V dropped 3 bases and J dropped 6; count of bases not matched to a gene: 15.

The chain links TRBV9 to TRBJ2-1; a possible D gene is TRBD1 (6 bases). Deletions cut 0 bases from V and 9 bases from J, with 10 bases between. The CDR3 spans 13 residues. Germline CDR1 reads SGDLS; CDR2 reads YYNGEE. The CDR3 DNA follows: TGTGCCAGCAGCGTAGGACAGGCGGGTGAGCAGTTCTTC. Protein sequence: CASSVGQAGEQFF.

V and J are TRBV29-1 and TRBJ2-7, with D unresolved. The V end was cut by 4 bases, the J end by 7 bases, with 17 bases between. The CDR3 loop spans 13 amino acids. CDR1 SQVTM and CDR2 ANQGSEA come from the germline V gene. The chain's CDR3 is CSVVSGVGYEQYF. DNA of the CDR3: TGCAGCGTTGTTTCAGGAGTTGGTTATGAGCAGTACTTC.

The chain joins TRBV6-5 to TRBJ1-6; 7 bases map to TRBD1. Looked up from germline, CDR1 is MNHEY and CDR2 is SVGAGI. The CDR3 sequence is 16 residues long. Trimming at V came to 2 bases and at J to 7 bases, leaving 8 bases not matched to a gene. The CDR3 coding sequence is TGTGCCAGCAGTTACGGGACAGCCTTAAGAAATTCACCCCTCCACTTT. Protein sequence: CASSYGTALRNSPLHF.

The rearrangement links TRBV11-2 to TRBJ2-3; D call uncertain. The ends were cut back, 10 bases at V and 1 base at J, with 6 bases in the middle. The CDR3 runs to 11 residues. Germline V gene data show CDR1 as SGHAT and CDR2 as FQNNGV. CDR3 bases: TGTGCCACCCACCGCACAGATACGCAGTATTTT. Protein product: CATHRTDTQYF.